Sequencing of this TCR beta chain was carried out in a study of T cell clusters in autoimmune cytopenias. TRB was amplified by touch-down multiplex PCR, primer pools A and B combined. TCRdb re-called the multiplex PCR reads and shows each CDR3 protein once, DNA omitted. The sample includes roughly 6,100 distinct CDR3 sequences. About this clonotype itself: Its specificity is unknown.

Each sample's input was 250 to 300 ng genomic DNA, 38,000 or so genome equivalents. Regarding the study as a whole: Clustering suggested that physiological T cell clusters were missing in primary autoimmune cytopenia patients.

The CDR3 runs 18 residues. Germline V gene lookup returns CDR1 LGHNA and CDR2 YSLEER. These records were also assigned to another study, of T cell repertoires in aging, cancer and after chemotherapy. That paper adds: Donor ages fell into six groups from 30 or younger up to 70 or older. Untreated cancer patients had significantly lower blood TCR diversity than age-matched healthy donors.

What was sequenced was peripheral blood. The clonotype was recovered from a human donor in good health. The chain couples TRBV4-3 to TRBJ2-3; TCRdb outputs TRBD2, but without DNA this stays unchecked. The CDR3 spells CASSRHPGTSGVTDTQYF.